The present entry profiles one TCR beta chain with its context. The source of the sample is a study of T cell responses to AZD1222 COVID-19 vaccine. Sequencing was performed with immunoSEQ multiplex PCR; in TCRdb, only in-frame clones are kept and a portion is missing. The sample holds approximately 150,000 clones, roughly 92% seen once. This CDR3 is 19 amino acids long. The sequence was obtained from an adult in good health. The chain is built from TRBV21-1 and TRBJ2-5; TRBD1, the D gene given by the table, was not confirmed from the DNA. TRBV21-1 corresponds to a pseudogene. This material consisted of peripheral blood, taken on day 0 of AZD1222 vaccination. CDR3 protein: CASNKDYDDGQGDQETQYF. DNA for the CDR3: TGTGCCAGCAATAAGGACTACGATGATGGACAGGGTGACCAAGAGACCCAGTACTTC.